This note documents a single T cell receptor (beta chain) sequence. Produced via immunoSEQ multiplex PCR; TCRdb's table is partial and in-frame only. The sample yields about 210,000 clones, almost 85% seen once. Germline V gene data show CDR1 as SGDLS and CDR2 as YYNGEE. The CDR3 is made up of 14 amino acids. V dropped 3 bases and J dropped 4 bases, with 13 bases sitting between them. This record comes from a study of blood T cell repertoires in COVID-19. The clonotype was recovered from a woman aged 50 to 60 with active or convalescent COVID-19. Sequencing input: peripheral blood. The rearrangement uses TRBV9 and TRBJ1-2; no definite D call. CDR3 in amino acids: CASSAPPGTYGYTF. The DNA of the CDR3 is TGTGCCAGCAGCGCTCCTCCGGGAACCTATGGCTACACCTTC.